These 25 T cell receptor beta chains were sequenced from one sample in a study of cytomegalovirus exposure and HLA in healthy donors. PCR primers comprised 60 Vbeta and 13 Jbeta primers. Sequenced by immunoSEQ multiplex PCR; TCRdb stores in-frame clones only, minus some. This sample has 140,000 to 150,000 clones; roughly 71% occur once, and the top ten carry around 7%. Material: PBMCs. These receptors were collected from a man aged 25-45 years in good health and CMV-seronegative.

The CDR3 DNA reads TGCAGCGTTGAAGGCATGAAAGGGGGCTATGGCTACACCTTC. Residues: CSVEGMKGGYGYTF. The chain links TRBV29-1 to TRBJ1-2; weak D call: TRBD1 (6 bases). V lost 1 base, J lost 4 bases, and 13 bases lay in between. Germline CDR1 SQVTM, CDR2 ANQGSEA. This CDR3 comprises 14 residues.

V gene TRBV6-1 combines with J gene TRBJ1-1, with TRBD1 matching 7 bases. Germline-derived CDR1 and CDR2 are MNHNS and SASEGT. The CDR3 totals 13 residues. V shed 2 bases, J shed 9 bases, and the junction held 6 bases outside the gene matches. The CDR3 spells CASSESETGQAFF. The CDR3 region has the DNA TGTGCCAGCAGTGAATCTGAGACAGGGCAAGCTTTCTTT.

This clone came up a few times. The chain employs TRBV5-4 and TRBJ2-1; 8 positions agree with TRBD2. V shed 2 bases, J shed 2 bases, and the junction held 6 bases outside the gene matches. The germline CDR1 and CDR2 sequences are SGHNT and YYREEE (reference sequence). The CDR3 runs 16 residues. CDR3 sequence (DNA): TGTGCCAGCAGCTTTGGCGGGGGGCATACCTACAATGAGCAGTTCTTC. Translating gives CASSFGGGHTYNEQFF. Drawing the rest from reference TRBV5-4 and TRBJ2-1, the complete variable domain is ETGVTQSPTHLIKTRGQQVTLRCSSQSGHNTVSWYQQALGQGPQFIFQYYREEENGRGNFPPRFSGLQFPNYSSELNVNALELDDSALYLCASSFGGGHTYNEQFFGPGTRLTVL.

The rearrangement uses TRBV19 and TRBJ2-5, with a possible D match to TRBD1 (6 bases). The V end was cut by 6 bases, the J end by 2 bases, with 16 bases between. The CDR3 length is 15 residues. Germline CDR1 LNHDA, CDR2 SQIVND (reference sequence). CDR3 region: CASSPRGHLQETQYF. Here the CDR3 DNA reads TGTGCCAGTAGCCCTCGGGGACATTTGCAAGAGACCCAGTACTTC.

The V gene is TRBV5-1, the J gene TRBJ2-5; 8 bases are a match to TRBD2. Unmatched junction bases numbered 12, after V lost 0 bases and J lost 5 bases. This CDR3 is 17 amino acids long. Germline lookup yields CDR1 SGHRS and CDR2 YFSETQ. The CDR3 is CASSLVDFGGRMETQYF. DNA for the CDR3: TGCGCCAGCAGCTTGGTCGATTTTGGCGGGAGGATGGAGACCCAGTACTTC.

The rearrangement joins TRBV6-1 to TRBJ2-5; D is uncertain. The tail of the sequence fits TRBJ2-7 better, so the J call may be wrong. Germline assignment: CDR1 MNHNS and CDR2 SASEGT. The CDR3 is 15 residues long. CDR3 protein: CASTSTASFSYEQYF. The CDR3 DNA sequence: TGTGCCAGCACAAGCACCGCCTCGTTTTCCTACGAGCAGTACTTC.

The chain carries TRBV7-7 and TRBJ2-2; a possible D gene is TRBD1 (5 bases). Germline V CDR1 and CDR2: SSHAT, FNYEAQ (reference sequence). V was trimmed by 0 bases and J by 0 bases, leaving 11 bases between them. The CDR3 consists of 17 residues. The CDR3 sequence is CASSLAPQGTNTGELFF. DNA for the CDR3: TGTGCCAGCAGCTTAGCCCCCCAGGGCACGAACACCGGGGAGCTGTTTTTT.

V gene TRBV19 combines with J gene TRBJ2-3, with 8 positions matching TRBD1. This CDR3 has 16 residues. Looked up from germline, CDR1 is LNHDA and CDR2 is SQIVND (reference sequence). With 5 bases clipped from V and 0 bases from J, the junction kept 7 bases outside the gene matches. CDR3: CASSPRQGSSTDTQYF. The CDR3 bases are TGTGCCAGTAGTCCCCGACAGGGGTCTAGCACAGATACGCAGTATTTT.

This clone was detected once. This chain joins TRBV14 and TRBJ1-3; no clear D gene. V lost 1 base and J lost 4, with 5 bases in between. This CDR3 comprises 13 residues. CDR1 is SGHDN and CDR2 is FVKESK in the germline V gene. The CDR3 nucleotides are TGTGCCAGCAGCCAAGGGCCAGGAAACACCATATATTTT. Translated: CASSQGPGNTIYF.

The rearrangement joins TRBV19 to TRBJ2-7; a possible D gene is TRBD1 (5 bases). CDR1 is LNHDA, CDR2 SQIVND, per germline (reference sequence). The CDR3 loop spans 13 amino acids. CDR3: CAIRTPAGNEQYF. The CDR3, as DNA: TGTGCGATTAGGACCCCCGCAGGGAACGAGCAGTACTTC.

The rearrangement uses TRBV7-2 and TRBJ2-7; possibly TRBD1 for D (6 bases). V was trimmed by 2 bases and J by 3 bases, leaving 23 bases between them. The CDR3 consists of 18 residues. CDR1 SGHTA and CDR2 FQGNSA come from the germline V gene. CDR3 sequence reads: CASSLQGYARNPLYEQYF. The CDR3 bases are TGTGCCAGCAGCTTACAGGGGTACGCCCGGAACCCCCTCTACGAGCAGTACTTC.

V is TRBV2 and J is TRBJ1-1; the match to TRBD1 covers 8 bases. The CDR3 is 15 residues long. Germline CDR1 is SNHLY and CDR2 is FYNNEI. With 5 bases clipped from V and 1 base from J, the junction kept 6 bases outside the gene matches. The CDR3 loop is CASSFYRGANTEAFF. CDR3 nucleotides: TGTGCCAGCAGTTTCTACAGGGGGGCGAACACTGAAGCTTTCTTT.

DNA of the CDR3: TGTGCCAGCAGTTTAGCGGATCTTAGCACAGATACGCAGTATTTT. It encodes CASSLADLSTDTQYF. The chain employs TRBV28 and TRBJ2-3; D is unclear. Between the trimmed V and J ends, which lost 2 bases and 0 bases, there was a span of 9 bases. This CDR3 contains 15 residues. In germline, CDR1 is MDHEN, CDR2 SYDVKM.

V usage is TRBV15 and J usage is TRBJ1-6; TRBD1 might be the D (6 bases). The V and J ends lost 8 bases and 9 bases respectively, with 23 bases between them. The germline V gene has CDR1 LNHNV and CDR2 YYDKDF (reference sequence). CDR3 length: 16 residues. The CDR3 sequence is CATGRRDKGLFSPLHF. CDR3 DNA: TGTGCCACCGGACGTCGGGACAAGGGTCTTTTTTCACCCCTCCACTTT.

This rearrangement joins TRBV5-8 to TRBJ2-1; possibly TRBD2 for D (5 bases). V was clipped by 4 bases and J by 0 bases, with 14 bases between them. CDR3 length equals 16 residues. Germline lookup yields CDR1 SGHTS and CDR2 YDEGEE. CDR3 region: CASSPKERHSYNEQFF. CDR3 sequence (DNA): TGTGCCAGCAGCCCCAAGGAGCGGCACTCCTACAATGAGCAGTTCTTC.

This clone was counted a single time. The chain carries TRBV2 and TRBJ2-5, with unresolved D. The J call may be wrong; the DNA end is better matched by TRBJ2-7. Germline CDR1 is SNHLY and CDR2 is FYNNEI. This CDR3 is built from 13 residues. This chain's CDR3 is CASSVLAHYEQYF. DNA for the CDR3: TGTGCCAGCTCGGTACTTGCCCACTACGAGCAGTACTTC.

The chain links TRBV29-1 to TRBJ1-1; no firm D call. The V end was cut by 4 bases, the J end by 3 bases, with 6 bases between. CDR1 and CDR2 from the germline V gene are SQVTM and ANQGSEA. The CDR3 totals 11 residues. As DNA, the CDR3 is TGCAGCGTTGCCGGGGACACTGAAGCTTTCTTT. Its protein is CSVAGDTEAFF. Full variable domain (missing parts from reference TRBV29-1 and TRBJ1-1): SAVISQKPSRDICQRGTSLTIQCQVDSQVTMMFWYRQQPGQSLTLIATANQGSEATYESGFVIDKFPISRPNLTFSTLTVSNMSPEDSSIYLCSVAGDTEAFFGQGTRLTVV.

The rearrangement links TRBV28 to TRBJ2-1, with 7 bases aligning to TRBD2. The CDR3 runs 14 residues. Germline V lookup: CDR1 MDHEN, CDR2 SYDVKM. V gave up 7 bases and J gave up 0 bases; unmatched junction bases: 3. This CDR3 reads CASKSGGSYNEQFF. The CDR3 DNA reads as TGTGCCAGCAAGTCGGGGGGCTCCTACAATGAGCAGTTCTTC.

This chain joins TRBV5-1 and TRBJ2-2; 7 bases are shared with TRBD1. After removal of 7 bases from V and 1 base from J, the junction contained 7 bases not matched to a gene. The CDR3 is 15 residues long. Germline CDR1 and CDR2: SGHRS and YFSETQ. CDR3 region: CASGTGTENTGELFF. The CDR3 bases are TGCGCCAGCGGTACCGGGACAGAGAACACCGGGGAGCTGTTTTTT.

J is TRBJ1-4 and V is TRBV4-2; no reliable D call. The CDR3 loop spans 16 amino acids. The germline V gene has CDR1 LGHNA and CDR2 YNFKEQ. V was shortened by 5 bases and J by 0 bases, with 13 bases between the two germline ends. This CDR3 reads CASSAETDATNEKLFF. As DNA, the CDR3 is TGTGCCAGCAGCGCGGAGACGGATGCAACTAATGAAAAACTGTTTTTT.

This clone showed up just a few times. The gene calls are TRBV7-9 and TRBJ2-5, with TRBD1 matching over 8 bases. Germline V gives CDR1 SEHNR, CDR2 FQNEAQ (reference sequence). V was pared by 3 bases and J by 5 bases, with 14 bases of the junction left unmatched. This CDR3 region has 17 residues. The CDR3 DNA reads TGTGCCAGCAGCTTGGGCCCCTCCCGGACAGGGAAGGAGACCCAGTACTTC. Its protein product is CASSLGPSRTGKETQYF.

The rearrangement joins TRBV5-1 to TRBJ2-1; D may be TRBD1 (5 bases). This CDR3 spans 15 amino acids. Germline-derived CDR1 and CDR2 are SGHRS and YFSETQ. V was pared by 4 bases and J by 1 base, with 12 bases between. CDR3 coding DNA: TGCGCCAGCAGCACCAGGGCGAAGTCCTACAATGAGCAGTTCTTC. This translates into CASSTRAKSYNEQFF.

The rearrangement uses TRBV6-1 and TRBJ1-1; 8 bases fit TRBD1. After removal of 6 bases from V and 6 bases from J, the junction contained 6 bases not matched to a gene. The CDR3 has 13 amino acids. Germline V gene sequence: CDR1 MNHNS, CDR2 SASEGT. The CDR3 sequence is CASRMTDRAEAFF. The DNA for the CDR3 is TGTGCCAGCAGGATGACGGACAGGGCTGAAGCTTTCTTT.

The CDR3 loop is CASSEAPTSFPSSYEQYF. DNA of the CDR3: TGTGCCAGCAGTGAAGCGCCGACTTCGTTCCCGAGCTCCTACGAGCAGTACTTC. J is TRBJ2-7 and V is TRBV2, with unresolved D. In germline, CDR1 is SNHLY, CDR2 FYNNEI. With 0 bases removed from V and 0 bases from J, the gap between germline ends came to 18 bases. There are 18 residues in the CDR3.

This clone was recorded a few times. The rearrangement joins TRBV9 to TRBJ1-6, with a possible D match to TRBD1 (5 bases). V shed 0 bases and J shed 9 bases, with 10 bases lying between them. The CDR3 sequence is 14 residues long. From germline, CDR1 is SGDLS and CDR2 YYNGEE. In DNA, the CDR3 is TGTGCCAGCAGCGTAGAGTTCCAGGGTTCACCCCTCCACTTT. It is translated as CASSVEFQGSPLHF.